This T cell receptor beta chain originates from a study of blood T cell repertoires in COVID-19. The method was immunoSEQ multiplex PCR; TCRdb's version includes in-frame clones alone and lacks a portion of them. The profile covers over 350,000 clones, with roughly nine tenths appearing a single time and about 0.78% taken by the ten largest. This CDR3 region has 15 residues. The V and J ends lost 2 bases and 4 bases, in that order; junction bases with no gene match: 4. Looked up from germline, CDR1 is MNHEY and CDR2 is SMNVEV (reference sequence). Material for sequencing was PBMCs or T cells enriched from blood (not recorded which). The rearrangement joins TRBV27 to TRBJ1-2; 10 nucleotides align to TRBD1. This clonotype originated in a woman aged 40 to 49 who had been exposed to COVID-19. The CDR3 loop is CASSLDGTGVYGYTF. The CDR3 bases are TGTGCCAGCAGTTTAGACGGGACAGGGGTCTATGGCTACACCTTC.